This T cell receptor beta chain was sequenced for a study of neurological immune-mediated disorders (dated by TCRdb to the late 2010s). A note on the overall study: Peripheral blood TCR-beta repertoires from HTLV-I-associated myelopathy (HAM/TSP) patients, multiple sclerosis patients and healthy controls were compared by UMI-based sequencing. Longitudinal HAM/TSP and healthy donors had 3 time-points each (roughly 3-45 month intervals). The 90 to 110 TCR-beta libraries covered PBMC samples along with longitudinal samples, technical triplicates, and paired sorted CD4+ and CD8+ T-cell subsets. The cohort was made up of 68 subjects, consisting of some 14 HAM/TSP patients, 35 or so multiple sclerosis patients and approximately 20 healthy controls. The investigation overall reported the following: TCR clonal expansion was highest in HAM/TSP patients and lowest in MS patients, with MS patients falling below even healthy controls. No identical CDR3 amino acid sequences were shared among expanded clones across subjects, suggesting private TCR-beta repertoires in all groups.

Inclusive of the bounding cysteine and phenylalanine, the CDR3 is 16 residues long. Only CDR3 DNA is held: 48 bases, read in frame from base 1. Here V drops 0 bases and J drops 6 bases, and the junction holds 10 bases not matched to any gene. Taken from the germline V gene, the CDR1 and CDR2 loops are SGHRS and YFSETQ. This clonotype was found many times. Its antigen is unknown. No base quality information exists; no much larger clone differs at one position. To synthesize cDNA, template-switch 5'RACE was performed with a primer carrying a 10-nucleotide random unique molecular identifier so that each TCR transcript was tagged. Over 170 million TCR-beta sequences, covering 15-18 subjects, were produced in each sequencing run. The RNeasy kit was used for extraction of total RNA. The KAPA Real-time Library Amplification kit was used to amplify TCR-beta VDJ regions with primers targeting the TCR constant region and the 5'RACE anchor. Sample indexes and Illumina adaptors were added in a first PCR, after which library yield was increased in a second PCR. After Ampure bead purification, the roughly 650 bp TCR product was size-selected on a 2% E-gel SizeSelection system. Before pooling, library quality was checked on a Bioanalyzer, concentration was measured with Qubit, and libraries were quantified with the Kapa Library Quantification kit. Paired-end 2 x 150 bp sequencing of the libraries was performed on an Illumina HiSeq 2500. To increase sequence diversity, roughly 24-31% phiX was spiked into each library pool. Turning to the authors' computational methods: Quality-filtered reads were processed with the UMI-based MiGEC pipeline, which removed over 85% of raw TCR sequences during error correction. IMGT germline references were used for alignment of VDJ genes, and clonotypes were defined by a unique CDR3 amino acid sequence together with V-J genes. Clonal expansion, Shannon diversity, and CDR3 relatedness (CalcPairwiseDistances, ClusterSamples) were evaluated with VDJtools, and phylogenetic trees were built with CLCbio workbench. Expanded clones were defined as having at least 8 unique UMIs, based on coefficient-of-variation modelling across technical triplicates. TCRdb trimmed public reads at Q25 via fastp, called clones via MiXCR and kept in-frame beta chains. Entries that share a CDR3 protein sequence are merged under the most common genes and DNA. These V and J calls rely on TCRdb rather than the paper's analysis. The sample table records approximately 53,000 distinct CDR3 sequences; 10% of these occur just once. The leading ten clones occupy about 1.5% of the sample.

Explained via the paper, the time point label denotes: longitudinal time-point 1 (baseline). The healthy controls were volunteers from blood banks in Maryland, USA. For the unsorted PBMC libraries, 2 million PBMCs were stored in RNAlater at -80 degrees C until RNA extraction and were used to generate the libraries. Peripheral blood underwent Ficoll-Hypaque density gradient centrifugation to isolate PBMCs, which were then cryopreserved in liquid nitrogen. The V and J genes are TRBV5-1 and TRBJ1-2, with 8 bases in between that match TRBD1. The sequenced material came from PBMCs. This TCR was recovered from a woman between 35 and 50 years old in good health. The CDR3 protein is CASSLGGTDRGHGYTF. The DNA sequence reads TGCGCCAGCAGCTTGGGGGGAACCGACAGGGGTCATGGCTACACCTTC.